Following are 29 T cell receptor beta chains from one sample sequenced in a study of blood T cell repertoires in COVID-19. Only in-frame clones appear in the TCRdb table, and some are missing; sequencing was by immunoSEQ multiplex PCR. The data show 190,000 or so clones, roughly 73% seen once. Sequenced input: peripheral blood. These receptors originate from a woman at least 80 years old with active or convalescent COVID-19.

This rearrangement joins TRBV29-1 to TRBJ2-2, with 11 positions matching TRBD1. The CDR3 contains 15 residues. From germline, CDR1 is SQVTM and CDR2 ANQGSEA. Trimming removed 3 bases from V and 6 bases from J; junction bases left unmatched: 6. This CDR3 is CSVEVDRGHPGELFF. The DNA of the CDR3 is TGCAGCGTTGAGGTGGACAGGGGGCATCCCGGGGAGCTGTTTTTT.

This chain joins TRBV5-6 and TRBJ1-1, with D uncertain. Trimming removed 5 bases at V and 0 bases at J, with 11 bases between. CDR1 is SGHDT and CDR2 is YYEEEE in the germline V gene. The CDR3 is 14 amino acids. CDR3 DNA sequence: TGTGCCAGCAGATTCGGTACAGTGAACACTGAAGCTTTCTTT. It translates to CASRFGTVNTEAFF.

This clone has only one observation. The V and J genes are TRBV5-1 and TRBJ2-3, with D possibly being TRBD1 (6 bases). The CDR3 spans 15 residues. Looked up from germline, CDR1 is SGHRS and CDR2 is YFSETQ. V shed 2 bases and J shed 1 base, with 11 bases lying between them. The CDR3 loop is CASSLGGQRTDTQYF. The CDR3 nucleotides read TGCGCCAGCAGCTTAGGGGGACAACGCACAGATACGCAGTATTTT.

The J gene is TRBJ2-7, the V gene TRBV4-2; a weak D match, TRBD2 (5 bases). The V and J ends lost 1 base and 5 bases respectively, with 15 bases between them. This CDR3 spans 15 amino acids. CDR1 and CDR2 (germline): LGHNA, YNFKEQ. The DNA of the CDR3 is TGTGCCAGCAGCCAAGGATGGGTCCAGAGGGACGAGCAGTACTTC. Its protein is CASSQGWVQRDEQYF.

In this sample, this clone turned up a few times. This rearrangement joins TRBV13 to TRBJ2-1, with a tentative D call TRBD1 (6 bases). Per germline, CDR1 PRHDT and CDR2 FYEKMQ (reference sequence). This CDR3 has 17 amino acids. Trimming pared 6 bases from V and 4 bases from J, leaving 22 bases between. CDR3 DNA: TGTGCCAGCAGTTTAAGGTTAACAGGGTATAGTTACAATGAGCAGTTCTTC. It translates to CASSLRLTGYSYNEQFF. Variable domain in full (rest from reference TRBV13 and TRBJ2-1): AAGVIQSPRHLIKEKRETATLKCYPIPRHDTVYWYQQGPGQDPQFLISFYEKMQSDKGSIPDRFSAQQFSDYHSELNMSSLELGDSALYFCASSLRLTGYSYNEQFFGPGTRLTVL.

V gene TRBV11-2 combines with J gene TRBJ2-1; a possible D gene is TRBD1 (6 bases). The CDR3 loop spans 15 amino acids. Germline V gives CDR1 SGHAT, CDR2 FQNNGV. Trimming stripped 1 base from V and 2 bases from J, with 9 bases between. The CDR3 region is CASSLGGPPYNEQFF. CDR3 bases: TGTGCCAGCAGCTTAGGGGGGCCCCCCTACAATGAGCAGTTCTTC.

This clone was seen only once. The chain combines TRBV18 with TRBJ1-1, with D possibly TRBD1 on 6 matching bases. CDR1 is KGHSH, CDR2 LQKENI, per germline. The CDR3 consists of 14 residues. V was clipped by 4 bases and J by 2 bases, with 11 bases between them. The DNA for the CDR3 is TGTGCCAGCTCACGAGGACAGACTAACACTGAAGCTTTCTTT. Translation: CASSRGQTNTEAFF.

The chain has TRBV10-3 and TRBJ1-4; D possibly corresponds to TRBD1 (5 bases). Germline loops: CDR1 ENHRY, CDR2 SYGVKD. The CDR3 length is 15 residues. Trimming shortened V by 2 bases and J by 8 bases, and 15 bases separated the two germline ends. Here the CDR3 reads CAISETSQGGEKLFF. The CDR3 nucleotides are TGTGCCATCAGTGAGACCTCCCAGGGAGGCGAAAAACTGTTTTTT.

The J gene is TRBJ1-1, the V gene TRBV18; 7 positions agree with TRBD1. Germline CDR1 and CDR2: KGHSH and LQKENI. Germline trimming cut 4 bases from V and 5 bases from J; bases unmatched to any gene: 10. The CDR3 extends over 15 amino acids. The CDR3 region is CASSLKTGLETEAFF. DNA of the CDR3: TGTGCCAGCTCACTCAAGACAGGGTTGGAGACTGAAGCTTTCTTT.

There are a few counts of this clone. The junction and the germline gene differ at one end; a read error may be behind it. This chain uses TRBV11-1 with TRBJ2-2; 10 nucleotides line up with TRBD2. The CDR3 covers 15 residues. CDR1 and CDR2 from the germline V gene are SGHAT and FQDESV (reference sequence). The CDR3 nucleotides are TGTGCCAGCAGTTTAGCGGGGGGGAACACCGGGGAGCTGTTTTTT. Protein sequence: CASSLAGGNTGELFF.

The V call is TRBV7-8, the J call TRBJ1-2; D may be TRBD1 (5 bases). Germline CDR1 and CDR2: SGHVS and FQNEAQ. The CDR3 runs 15 residues. Trimming took 1 base from V and 7 from J, leaving 16 bases between them. The CDR3 spells CASSLVLAGRLGYTF. The DNA for the CDR3 is TGTGCCAGCAGCTTAGTTTTGGCAGGGAGGCTTGGCTACACCTTC.

V is TRBV19 and J is TRBJ1-2; the D gene is possibly TRBD1 (6 bases). Germline V gives CDR1 LNHDA, CDR2 SQIVND (reference sequence). V shed 5 bases and J shed 4 bases, with 14 bases lying between them. The CDR3 consists of 14 residues. The CDR3 is CASSVADRPYGYTF. Here the CDR3 DNA reads TGTGCCAGTAGTGTGGCGGACAGACCCTATGGCTACACCTTC.

The chain recombines TRBV6-1 with TRBJ1-6; D call uncertain. Trimming removed 3 bases from V and 9 bases from J, with 18 bases in between. The CDR3 loop spans 16 amino acids. CDR1 and CDR2 from the germline V gene are MNHNS and SASEGT. The CDR3 reads CASSDFPGEGGSPLHF. The CDR3, as DNA: TGTGCCAGCAGTGACTTCCCCGGGGAGGGCGGTTCACCCCTCCACTTT.

This clone has a single count. The rearrangement links TRBV5-8 to TRBJ1-1; TRBD1 matches 11 bases. The CDR3 is 13 residues long. The germline V gene has CDR1 SGHTS and CDR2 YDEGEE. Unmatched junction bases numbered 3, after V lost 4 bases and J lost 7 bases. The CDR3 sequence is CASSPGQGDEAFF. For the CDR3, the DNA is TGTGCCAGCAGCCCGGGACAGGGGGATGAAGCTTTCTTT.

The J gene is TRBJ1-3, the V gene TRBV18, with D perhaps matching TRBD1 (6 bases). CDR3 length: 17 residues. Trimming stripped 1 base from V and 5 bases from J, with 18 bases between. Germline CDR1 reads KGHSH; CDR2 reads LQKENI. CDR3 sequence reads: CASSPQRYRDGRNTIYF. The DNA for the CDR3 is TGTGCCAGCTCACCACAAAGATACAGGGACGGTAGAAACACCATATATTTT. Together with reference TRBV18 and TRBJ1-3, the CDR3 gives the full variable domain: NAGVMQNPRHLVRRRGQEARLRCSPMKGHSHVYWYRQLPEEGLKFMVYLQKENIIDESGMPKERFSAEFPKEGPSILRIQQVVRGDSAAYFCASSPQRYRDGRNTIYFGEGSWLTVV.

This chain's CDR3 is CASREQGASRNQPQHF. The CDR3 bases are TGTGCCAGCAGAGAACAGGGGGCGAGTCGCAATCAGCCCCAGCATTTT. The J gene is TRBJ1-5, the V gene TRBV6-1, with 9 bases matching TRBD1. CDR3 size: 16 residues. Germline-derived CDR1 and CDR2 are MNHNS and SASEGT. With V trimmed by 6 bases and J by 2 bases, 8 bases remained unmatched.

The CDR3: CASSKDWSSGANVLTF. CDR3 nucleotides: TGTGCCAGCAGCAAAGACTGGTCCTCTGGGGCCAACGTCCTGACTTTC. V usage is TRBV5-4 and J usage is TRBJ2-6; D gene ambiguous. CDR3 length: 16 residues. Germline CDR1 is SGHNT and CDR2 is YYREEE (reference sequence). The V end lost 4 bases, the J end lost 0 bases, and 11 bases lay between the germline ends.

The V and J genes are TRBV2 and TRBJ1-2, with 10 bases matching TRBD1. CDR3 length: 15 residues. Trimming cost V 7 bases and J 4 bases; bases outside gene matches: 9. The germline CDR1 and CDR2 sequences are SNHLY and FYNNEI. The CDR3 coding sequence is TGTGCCAGCAAACCCGGGACAGGGGATACCTATGGCTACACCTTC. It translates to CASKPGTGDTYGYTF.

The chain couples TRBV19 to TRBJ1-1; D possibly corresponds to TRBD1 (6 bases). This CDR3 region has 15 residues. Germline V lookup: CDR1 LNHDA, CDR2 SQIVND (reference sequence). V was trimmed by 7 bases and J by 0 bases, leaving 15 bases between them. CDR3 sequence reads: CASTRGQRLNTEAFF. In DNA, the CDR3 is TGTGCCAGTACAAGAGGACAGAGACTGAACACTGAAGCTTTCTTT.

This chain connects TRBV2 to TRBJ2-7; D may be TRBD1 (6 bases). The CDR3 is 14 amino acids. The germline CDR1 and CDR2 sequences are SNHLY and FYNNEI. The V gene lost 3 bases and the J gene lost 2 bases, with 11 bases spanning the gap. The CDR3 DNA reads TGTGCCAGCAGTGAGCAGGGGCCCCCCTACGAGCAGTACTTC. This codes for CASSEQGPPYEQYF. Full variable domain (rest looked up from reference TRBV2 and TRBJ2-7): EPEVTQTPSHQVTQMGQEVILRCVPISNHLYFYWYRQILGQKVEFLVSFYNNEISEKSEIFDDQFSVERPDGSNFTLKIRSTKLEDSAMYFCASSEQGPPYEQYFGPGTRLTVT.

This clone was found once. V usage is TRBV4-1 and J usage is TRBJ1-4; unclear D gene. V was shortened by 1 base and J by 7 bases, with 13 bases between the two germline ends. The germline CDR1 and CDR2 sequences are MGHRA and YSYEKL. This CDR3 spans 15 amino acids. DNA for the CDR3: TGCGCCAGCAGCCAAGCCGCGGCCGGTGGTGAAAAACTGTTTTTT. This gives the protein CASSQAAAGGEKLFF.

The chain uses TRBV18 and TRBJ2-3; TRBD2 matches 10 bases. The CDR3 spans 17 residues. The germline gives CDR1 KGHSH, CDR2 LQKENI. The ends lost 0 bases at V and 5 bases at J; junction bases unmatched: 8. The CDR3 nucleotides read TGTGCCAGCTCACCACCGAGCCTAGCGGGGGTTGTAGATACGCAGTATTTT. Translation: CASSPPSLAGVVDTQYF.

The chain combines TRBV4-1 with TRBJ2-7; 11 nucleotides agree with TRBD2. The CDR3 is 16 residues long. Trimming took 1 base from V and 5 from J; bases not matched to a gene: 7. Germline V gives CDR1 MGHRA, CDR2 YSYEKL. CDR3 amino acids: CASSQGWLAGGDEQYF. For the CDR3, the DNA is TGCGCCAGCAGCCAAGGGTGGCTAGCGGGGGGAGACGAGCAGTACTTC.

This clone occurred a few times. The CDR3: CASSWRGNQPQHF. As DNA, the CDR3 is TGTGCCAGCAGCTGGAGGGGAAATCAGCCCCAGCATTTT. The chain combines TRBV28 with TRBJ1-5; maybe TRBD1 (5 bases). Trimming left V 6 bases short and J 4 bases short, with 10 bases between. Germline V CDR1 and CDR2: MDHEN, SYDVKM. The CDR3 has 13 residues.

The V and J genes are TRBV3-1 (or the pseudogene TRBV3-2) and TRBJ2-1; 9 nucleotides agree with TRBD2. Per the germline V gene, CDR1 is LGHDT and CDR2 is YNNKEL (reference sequence). After removal of 4 bases from V and 2 bases from J, the junction contained 3 bases not matched to a gene. The CDR3 consists of 15 residues. The DNA of the CDR3 is TGTGCCAGCAGCCCTACTAGCGGGCCCTACAATGAGCAGTTCTTC. This gives the protein CASSPTSGPYNEQFF.

V gene TRBV28 combines with J gene TRBJ2-7; a weak D match, TRBD2 (5 bases). The CDR3 totals 15 residues. The ends were cut back, 4 bases at V and 5 bases at J, with 18 bases in the middle. Per germline, CDR1 MDHEN and CDR2 SYDVKM. CDR3 sequence: CASSWTGFNHNEQYF. DNA of the CDR3: TGTGCCAGCAGTTGGACTGGATTTAACCATAACGAGCAGTACTTC.

This clone was counted only a few times. The genes are TRBV18 and TRBJ1-6; D might be TRBD1 (5 bases). Trimming pared 4 bases from V and 5 bases from J, leaving 12 bases between. Germline V CDR1 and CDR2: KGHSH, LQKENI. This CDR3 has 15 amino acids. The CDR3 region has the DNA TGTGCCAGCTCACGGACACCGACCAATAATTCACCCCTCCACTTT. This sequence encodes CASSRTPTNNSPLHF.

As regards this clone: Other DNA sequences of this sample code for an identical CDR3. The genes are TRBV28 and TRBJ1-2; TRBD1 is a possible D gene (6 bases). V was trimmed by 6 bases and J by 2 bases, leaving 10 bases between them. CDR3 length: 13 amino acids. CDR1 is MDHEN, CDR2 SYDVKM, per germline. CDR3 in amino acids: CASSLTGNYGYTF. The CDR3 nucleotides read TGTGCCAGCAGCCTGACAGGAAACTATGGCTACACCTTC.

The DNA for the CDR3 is TGTGCCAGCAACTTAGCGGGTACCTACGAGCAGTACTTC. Protein: CASNLAGTYEQYF. The genes are TRBV6-5 and TRBJ2-7, with 7 bases fitting TRBD2. This CDR3 region has 13 residues. V lost 7 bases and J lost 2; bases outside the gene matches: 5. The germline V gene encodes CDR1 MNHEY and CDR2 SVGAGI.